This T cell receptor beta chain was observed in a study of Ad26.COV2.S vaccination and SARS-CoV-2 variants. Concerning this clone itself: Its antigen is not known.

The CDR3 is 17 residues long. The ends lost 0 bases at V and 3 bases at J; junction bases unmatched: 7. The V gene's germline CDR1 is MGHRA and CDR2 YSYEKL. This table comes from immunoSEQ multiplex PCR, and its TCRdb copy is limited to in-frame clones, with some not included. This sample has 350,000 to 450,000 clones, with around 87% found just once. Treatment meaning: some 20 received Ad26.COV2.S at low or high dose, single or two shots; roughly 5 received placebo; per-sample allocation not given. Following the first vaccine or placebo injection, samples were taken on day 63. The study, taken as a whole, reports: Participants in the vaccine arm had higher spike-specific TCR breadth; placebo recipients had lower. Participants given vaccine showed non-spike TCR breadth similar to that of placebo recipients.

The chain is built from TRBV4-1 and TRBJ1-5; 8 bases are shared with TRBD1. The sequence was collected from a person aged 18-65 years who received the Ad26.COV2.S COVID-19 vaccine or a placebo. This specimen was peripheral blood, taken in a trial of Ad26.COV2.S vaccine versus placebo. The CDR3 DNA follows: TGCGCCAGCAGCCAAGATCCCCCAGGGGGCTCCAATCAGCCCCAGCATTTT. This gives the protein CASSQDPPGGSNQPQHF.